What follows is one T cell receptor beta chain and its context. Repertoires were generated with immunoSEQ multiplex PCR, while TCRdb's copy carries only in-frame clones and drops some. The data show around 70,000 clones, with approximately 89% seen just once and around 4.5% held by the top ten. These data originate in a study of blood T cell repertoires in COVID-19. Turning to the study itself: Donors in the United States, Italy and Spain gave samples during acute or convalescent COVID-19.

The CDR3 contains 16 residues. Deletions cut 2 bases from V and 1 base from J, with 14 bases between. The germline V gene encodes CDR1 KGHSH and CDR2 LQKENI. This chain connects TRBV18 to TRBJ1-1; D perhaps matches TRBD1 (5 bases). Sequencing was performed on peripheral blood. The sequence was collected from a woman in her sixties or seventies with active COVID-19. CDR3 protein: CASSPSQGQRNTEAFF. CDR3 coding DNA: TGTGCCAGCTCACCAAGCCAGGGTCAGAGGAACACTGAAGCTTTCTTT.